This passage covers 4 T cell receptor beta chains from one sample sequenced in a study of T cell repertoires in cytomegalovirus infection. Via MiXCR, TCRdb re-called the reads, giving one row per CDR3 protein. The sample has around 170,000 distinct CDR3 sequences; over 15% are singletons. Input material: CD8+ T cells from PBMCs. The receptors shown here come from a human donor in good health (CMV status not recorded). Some clones in this sample may be carry-over from other donors' samples.

In its sample, this clonotype was seen a few times. The chain carries TRBV6-2 or TRBV6-3 and TRBJ2-3; possibly TRBD2 for D (6 bases). Germline CDR1 and CDR2: MNHEY and SVGEGT. The CDR3 has 18 amino acids. The V and J ends lost 6 bases and 0 bases respectively, with 22 bases between them. CDR3 nucleotide sequence: TGTGCCAGCAGACCCCACCCGTTATTAGCGGACAGCACAGATACGCAGTATTTT. This gives the protein CASRPHPLLADSTDTQYF.

This clonotype was observed a handful of times. This chain connects TRBV6-2 or TRBV6-3 to TRBJ1-5, with 9 positions matching TRBD1. Germline V gene lookup returns CDR1 MNHEY and CDR2 SVGEGT. With 7 bases clipped from V and 7 bases from J, the junction kept 11 bases outside the gene matches. There are 15 residues in the CDR3. DNA for the CDR3: TGTGCCAGCACCTCCGGGACAGGGAACCGACAGCCCCAGCATTTT. It codes for CASTSGTGNRQPQHF.

This clonotype was recorded a few times. This rearrangement joins TRBV29-1 to TRBJ2-5, with D perhaps matching TRBD1 (5 bases). This CDR3 is built from 13 residues. V lost 6 bases, J lost 2 bases, and 13 bases lay in between. Looked up from germline, CDR1 is SQVTM and CDR2 is ANQGSEA. CDR3 sequence reads: CSVPTVRQETQYF. The CDR3 nucleotides read TGCAGCGTGCCGACAGTGCGTCAAGAGACCCAGTACTTC.

The genes are TRBV2 and TRBJ2-5; D gene ambiguous. The CDR3 is 13 amino acids. V lost 3 bases and J lost 5, with 10 bases in between. CDR1 is SNHLY, CDR2 FYNNEI, per germline. CDR3 sequence: CASSERQVETQYF. For the CDR3, the DNA is TGTGCCAGCAGTGAGCGGCAGGTCGAGACCCAGTACTTC.